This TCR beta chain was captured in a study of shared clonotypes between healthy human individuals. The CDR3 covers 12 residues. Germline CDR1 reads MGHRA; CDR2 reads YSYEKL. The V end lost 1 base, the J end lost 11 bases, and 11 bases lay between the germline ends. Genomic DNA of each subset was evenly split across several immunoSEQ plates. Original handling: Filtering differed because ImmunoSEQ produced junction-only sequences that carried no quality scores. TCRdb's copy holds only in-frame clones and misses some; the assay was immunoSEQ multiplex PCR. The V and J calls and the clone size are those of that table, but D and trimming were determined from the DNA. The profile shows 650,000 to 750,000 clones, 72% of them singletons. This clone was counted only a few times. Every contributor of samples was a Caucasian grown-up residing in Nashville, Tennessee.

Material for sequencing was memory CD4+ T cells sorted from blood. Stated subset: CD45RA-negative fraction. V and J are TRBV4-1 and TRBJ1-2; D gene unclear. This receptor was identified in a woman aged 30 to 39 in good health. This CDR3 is CASSQVGGDYTF. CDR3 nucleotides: TGCGCCAGCAGCCAAGTGGGTGGGGATTACACCTTC.